Shown below are 12 T cell receptor beta chains from a single sample sequenced in a study of HIV-infected children after antiretroviral therapy interruption. Described treatment: PENTA 11 planned treatment interruption arm or continuous ART arm. The TCR library was built from RNA with a 3' RACE protocol and unique molecular identifiers. MiXCR was run by TCRdb on the 3' RACE reads, yielding one entry per CDR3 protein. The repertoire includes about 7,300 distinct CDR3 sequences, more than 15% of them detected once, and around 15% sits in the top ten. The sequenced sample was CD45RO+ CD8+ T cells from PBMCs, pooled from several time points, obtained from a donor given antiretroviral therapy, either interrupted or continuous. Sample subset: memory CD8+ CD45RO+ CD45RA- T cells. Receptor source: a pool of human donors with HIV.

This sequence joins TRBV12-3 or TRBV12-4 and TRBJ1-1, with 8 bases fitting TRBD1. The CDR3 covers 15 residues. V lost 6 bases and J lost 0; bases outside the gene matches: 6. The CDR3: CASSRRGLMNTEAFF. CDR3 coding DNA: TGTGCCAGCAGCCGCAGGGGGCTGATGAACACTGAAGCTTTCTTT.

The table lists this clonotype with many counts. V and J are TRBV12-3 or TRBV12-4 and TRBJ1-2; TRBD1 aligns across 8 bases. The ends lost 6 bases at V and 8 bases at J; junction bases unmatched: 14. The CDR3 has 15 residues. CDR3: CASSPGSGGGGGYTF. The CDR3, as DNA: TGTGCCAGCAGCCCCGGGTCAGGGGGCGGGGGGGGCTACACCTTC.

The CDR3 coding sequence is TGTGCCAGCAGTCCTGGGGACGGGTACAATGAGCAGTTCTTC. Its translation: CASSPGDGYNEQFF. The chain couples TRBV12-3 or TRBV12-4 to TRBJ2-1; either TRBD1 or TRBD2 may supply D (5 bases each). Trimming took off 5 bases at V and 4 bases at J, with 12 bases between the two ends. This CDR3 is built from 14 residues.

The chain recombines TRBV6-1 with TRBJ2-3, with D tentatively TRBD1 (5 bases). Germline CDR1 and CDR2: MNHNS and SASEGT. The CDR3 is 17 residues long. V dropped 7 bases and J dropped 2 bases, with 22 bases sitting between them. The CDR3 DNA sequence: TGTGCCAGCAAATTAGTCCAGGGAAAGGGATACACAGATACGCAGTATTTT. Its protein is CASKLVQGKGYTDTQYF.

Worth noting for this clonotype: Being one base from a much bigger clone, this may be a read error. The chain employs TRBV3-1 and TRBJ2-7, with TRBD1 identical over 9 bases. This CDR3 contains 15 residues. The germline V gene has CDR1 LGHDT and CDR2 YNNKEL (reference sequence). The CDR3 sequence is CASSPRGTGSVEKYF. The CDR3, as DNA: TGTGCCAGCAGCCCGCGGGGGACAGGGTCTGTCGAGAAGTACTTC.

This clonotype occurred many times. V usage is TRBV6-6 and J usage is TRBJ2-3; 15 bases map to TRBD2. Germline V gene data show CDR1 as MNHNY and CDR2 as SVGAGI (reference sequence). Trimming removed 5 bases from V and 5 bases from J; junction bases left unmatched: 8. The CDR3 has 17 residues. The CDR3 sequence: CASSSPRTSGREDTQYF. In DNA, the CDR3 is TGTGCCAGCAGTAGTCCCCGGACTAGCGGGAGGGAAGATACGCAGTATTTT.

The rearrangement links TRBV20-1 to TRBJ1-5; D remains ambiguous. The CDR3 loop spans 14 amino acids. The V end lost 0 bases, the J end lost 2 bases, and 8 bases lay between the germline ends. Germline values: CDR1 DFQATT, CDR2 SNEGSKA (reference sequence). DNA of the CDR3: TGCAGTGCTAGAGATCAAGGCGGCAATCAGCCCCAGCATTTT. Translated, it gives CSARDQGGNQPQHF.

By its share, this clonotype is medium-sized (0.01 to 0.1%). The V and J genes are TRBV6-1 and TRBJ2-2; 9 bases align to TRBD1. This CDR3 is built from 15 residues. V was clipped by 8 bases and J by 6 bases; unmatched bases: 10. Germline V CDR1 and CDR2: MNHNS, SASEGT. Written as DNA, the CDR3 is TGTGCCAGCGAGGGGGACAGGGTTGCCTCCGGGGAGCTGTTTTTT. It translates to CASEGDRVASGELFF.

Judged by abundance, this clonotype is medium-sized. The V gene is TRBV11-2, the J gene TRBJ1-2; D is undetermined. V lost 7 bases and J lost 8, with 11 bases in between. Germline CDR1 is SGHAT and CDR2 is FQNNGV. This CDR3 has 11 residues. CDR3: CASNVVPGYTF. The CDR3 DNA is TGTGCCAGCAATGTTGTGCCGGGCTACACCTTC.

This clonotype was detected ten times or more. V and J are TRBV20-1 and TRBJ1-1, with D tentatively TRBD1 (5 bases). The CDR3 has 14 amino acids. V lost 5 bases and J lost 5, with 18 bases in between. The germline CDR1 and CDR2 sequences are DFQATT and SNEGSKA (reference sequence). The DNA of the CDR3 is TGCAGTGCTCCAGAGAGGGGCATAGGGACTGAAGCTTTCTTT. This encodes CSAPERGIGTEAFF.

This clonotype was found many times. The V call is TRBV7-9, the J call TRBJ2-6; D perhaps matches TRBD2 (5 bases). Per the germline V gene, CDR1 is SEHNR and CDR2 is FQNEAQ (reference sequence). Trimming cost V 5 bases and J 2 bases, with 13 bases left between them. This CDR3 spans 16 amino acids. The DNA of the CDR3 is TGTGCCAGCAGCACATTCCTCGGGGCTGGGGCCAACGTCCTGACTTTC. This sequence encodes CASSTFLGAGANVLTF.

This chain uses TRBV3-1 with TRBJ2-7; 9 nucleotides match TRBD2. Trimming took 4 bases from V and 2 from J; bases not matched to a gene: 6. The CDR3 consists of 15 residues. Germline values: CDR1 LGHDT, CDR2 YNNKEL (reference sequence). This chain's CDR3 is CASSLEAGGTYEQYF. Written as DNA, the CDR3 is TGTGCCAGCAGCCTCGAAGCGGGGGGAACCTACGAGCAGTACTTC.